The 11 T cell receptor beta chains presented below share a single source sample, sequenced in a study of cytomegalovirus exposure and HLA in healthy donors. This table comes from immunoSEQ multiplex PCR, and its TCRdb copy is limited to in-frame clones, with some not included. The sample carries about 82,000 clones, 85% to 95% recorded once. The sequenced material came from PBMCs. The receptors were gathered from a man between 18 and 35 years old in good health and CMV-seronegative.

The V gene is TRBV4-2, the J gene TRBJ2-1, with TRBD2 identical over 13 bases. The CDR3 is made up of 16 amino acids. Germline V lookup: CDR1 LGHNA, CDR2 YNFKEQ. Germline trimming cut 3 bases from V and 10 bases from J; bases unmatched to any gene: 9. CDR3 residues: CASSQAGLAGELEQFF. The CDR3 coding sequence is TGTGCCAGCAGCCAGGCTGGACTAGCGGGAGAGTTAGAGCAGTTCTTC.

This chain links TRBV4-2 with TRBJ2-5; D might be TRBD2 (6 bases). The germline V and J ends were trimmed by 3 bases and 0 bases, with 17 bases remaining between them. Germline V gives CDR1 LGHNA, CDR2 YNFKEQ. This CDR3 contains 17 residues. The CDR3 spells CASSHSSPGVYQETQYF. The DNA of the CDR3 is TGTGCCAGCAGCCACAGCTCCCCGGGGGTGTACCAAGAGACCCAGTACTTC.

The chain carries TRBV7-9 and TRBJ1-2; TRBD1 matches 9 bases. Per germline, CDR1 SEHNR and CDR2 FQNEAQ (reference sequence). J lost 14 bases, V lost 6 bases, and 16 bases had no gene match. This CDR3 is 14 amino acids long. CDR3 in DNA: TGTGCCAGCAGTTCTTCAACCGGGACAGGGCGTTGGACCTTC. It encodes CASSSSTGTGRWTF.

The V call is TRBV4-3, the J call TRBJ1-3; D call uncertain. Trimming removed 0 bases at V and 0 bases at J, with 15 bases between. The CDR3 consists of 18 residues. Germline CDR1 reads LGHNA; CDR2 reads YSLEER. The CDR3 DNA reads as TGCGCCAGCAGCCAAGATTCCAGGCGGGGAAGCTCTGGAAACACCATATATTTT. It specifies CASSQDSRRGSSGNTIYF.

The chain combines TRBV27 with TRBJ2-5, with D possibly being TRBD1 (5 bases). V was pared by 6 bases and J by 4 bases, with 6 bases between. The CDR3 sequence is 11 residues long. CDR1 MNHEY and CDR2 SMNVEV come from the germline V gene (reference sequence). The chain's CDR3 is CASSQGETQYF. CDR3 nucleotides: TGTGCCAGCAGCCAGGGAGAGACCCAGTACTTC.

CDR3: CASQNGTASSPLHF. The CDR3 nucleotides are TGTGCCAGCCAAAATGGGACAGCGAGTTCACCCCTCCACTTT. V usage is TRBV6-4 and J usage is TRBJ1-6; 7 bases align to TRBD1. The CDR3 spans 14 residues. With 8 bases clipped from V and 9 bases from J, the junction kept 10 bases outside the gene matches. Germline values: CDR1 MRHNA, CDR2 SNTAGT.

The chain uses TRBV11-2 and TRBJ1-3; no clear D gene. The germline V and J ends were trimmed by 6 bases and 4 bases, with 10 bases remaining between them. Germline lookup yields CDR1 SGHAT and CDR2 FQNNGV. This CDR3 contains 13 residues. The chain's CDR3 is CASSPRSGNTIYF. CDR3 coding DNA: TGTGCCAGCAGTCCGAGGTCGGGAAACACCATATATTTT.

CDR3 nucleotide sequence: TGCGCCAGCAGCTATGGGACAGACTACGAGCAGTACTTC. Its protein product is CASSYGTDYEQYF. This chain links TRBV5-1 with TRBJ2-7; 7 bases are a match to TRBD1. The V gene end was trimmed by 3 bases and the J gene end by 3 bases; junction bases not matched to a gene: 3. There are 13 residues in the CDR3. Germline CDR1 SGHRS, CDR2 YFSETQ.

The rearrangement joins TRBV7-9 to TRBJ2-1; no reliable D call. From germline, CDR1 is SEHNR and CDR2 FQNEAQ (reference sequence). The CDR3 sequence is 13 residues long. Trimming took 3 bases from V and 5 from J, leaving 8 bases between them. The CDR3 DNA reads TGTGCCAGCAGCTTTAACAGAAACAATGAGCAGTTCTTC. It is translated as CASSFNRNNEQFF.

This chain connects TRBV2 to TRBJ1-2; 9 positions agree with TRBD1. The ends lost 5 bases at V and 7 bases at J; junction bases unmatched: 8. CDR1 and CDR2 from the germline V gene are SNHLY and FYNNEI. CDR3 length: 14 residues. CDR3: CASSPQGAGRGYTF. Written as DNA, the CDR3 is TGTGCCAGCAGTCCACAGGGGGCGGGTCGTGGCTACACCTTC.

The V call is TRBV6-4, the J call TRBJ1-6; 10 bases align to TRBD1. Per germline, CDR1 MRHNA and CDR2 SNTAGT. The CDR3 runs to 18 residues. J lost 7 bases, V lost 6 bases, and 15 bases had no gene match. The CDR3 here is CASSPVFGTGVLNSPLHF. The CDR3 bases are TGTGCCAGCAGCCCCGTTTTCGGGACAGGGGTCCTCAATTCACCCCTCCACTTT.